The source of this T cell receptor beta chain is a study of T cell changes during pregnancy in multiple sclerosis. TCRdb's table, derived via immunoSEQ multiplex PCR, lists solely in-frame clones and lacks some. The table records approximately 100,000 clones, 91% of them present only once. From germline, CDR1 is SGHAT and CDR2 FQNNGV. The CDR3 covers 17 residues. V dropped 6 bases and J dropped 4; count of bases not matched to a gene: 15. The gene calls are TRBV11-2 and TRBJ2-7; 10 bases match TRBD1. This TCR was sampled from a female donor with multiple sclerosis, enrolled in a pregnancy study. The sequenced sample was peripheral blood, obtained in the second trimester of pregnancy. The CDR3 DNA sequence: TGTGCCAGCAGTCTGACGGGACAGGGGCAGGGTTCGTACGAGCAGTACTTC. The encoded protein is CASSLTGQGQGSYEQYF.